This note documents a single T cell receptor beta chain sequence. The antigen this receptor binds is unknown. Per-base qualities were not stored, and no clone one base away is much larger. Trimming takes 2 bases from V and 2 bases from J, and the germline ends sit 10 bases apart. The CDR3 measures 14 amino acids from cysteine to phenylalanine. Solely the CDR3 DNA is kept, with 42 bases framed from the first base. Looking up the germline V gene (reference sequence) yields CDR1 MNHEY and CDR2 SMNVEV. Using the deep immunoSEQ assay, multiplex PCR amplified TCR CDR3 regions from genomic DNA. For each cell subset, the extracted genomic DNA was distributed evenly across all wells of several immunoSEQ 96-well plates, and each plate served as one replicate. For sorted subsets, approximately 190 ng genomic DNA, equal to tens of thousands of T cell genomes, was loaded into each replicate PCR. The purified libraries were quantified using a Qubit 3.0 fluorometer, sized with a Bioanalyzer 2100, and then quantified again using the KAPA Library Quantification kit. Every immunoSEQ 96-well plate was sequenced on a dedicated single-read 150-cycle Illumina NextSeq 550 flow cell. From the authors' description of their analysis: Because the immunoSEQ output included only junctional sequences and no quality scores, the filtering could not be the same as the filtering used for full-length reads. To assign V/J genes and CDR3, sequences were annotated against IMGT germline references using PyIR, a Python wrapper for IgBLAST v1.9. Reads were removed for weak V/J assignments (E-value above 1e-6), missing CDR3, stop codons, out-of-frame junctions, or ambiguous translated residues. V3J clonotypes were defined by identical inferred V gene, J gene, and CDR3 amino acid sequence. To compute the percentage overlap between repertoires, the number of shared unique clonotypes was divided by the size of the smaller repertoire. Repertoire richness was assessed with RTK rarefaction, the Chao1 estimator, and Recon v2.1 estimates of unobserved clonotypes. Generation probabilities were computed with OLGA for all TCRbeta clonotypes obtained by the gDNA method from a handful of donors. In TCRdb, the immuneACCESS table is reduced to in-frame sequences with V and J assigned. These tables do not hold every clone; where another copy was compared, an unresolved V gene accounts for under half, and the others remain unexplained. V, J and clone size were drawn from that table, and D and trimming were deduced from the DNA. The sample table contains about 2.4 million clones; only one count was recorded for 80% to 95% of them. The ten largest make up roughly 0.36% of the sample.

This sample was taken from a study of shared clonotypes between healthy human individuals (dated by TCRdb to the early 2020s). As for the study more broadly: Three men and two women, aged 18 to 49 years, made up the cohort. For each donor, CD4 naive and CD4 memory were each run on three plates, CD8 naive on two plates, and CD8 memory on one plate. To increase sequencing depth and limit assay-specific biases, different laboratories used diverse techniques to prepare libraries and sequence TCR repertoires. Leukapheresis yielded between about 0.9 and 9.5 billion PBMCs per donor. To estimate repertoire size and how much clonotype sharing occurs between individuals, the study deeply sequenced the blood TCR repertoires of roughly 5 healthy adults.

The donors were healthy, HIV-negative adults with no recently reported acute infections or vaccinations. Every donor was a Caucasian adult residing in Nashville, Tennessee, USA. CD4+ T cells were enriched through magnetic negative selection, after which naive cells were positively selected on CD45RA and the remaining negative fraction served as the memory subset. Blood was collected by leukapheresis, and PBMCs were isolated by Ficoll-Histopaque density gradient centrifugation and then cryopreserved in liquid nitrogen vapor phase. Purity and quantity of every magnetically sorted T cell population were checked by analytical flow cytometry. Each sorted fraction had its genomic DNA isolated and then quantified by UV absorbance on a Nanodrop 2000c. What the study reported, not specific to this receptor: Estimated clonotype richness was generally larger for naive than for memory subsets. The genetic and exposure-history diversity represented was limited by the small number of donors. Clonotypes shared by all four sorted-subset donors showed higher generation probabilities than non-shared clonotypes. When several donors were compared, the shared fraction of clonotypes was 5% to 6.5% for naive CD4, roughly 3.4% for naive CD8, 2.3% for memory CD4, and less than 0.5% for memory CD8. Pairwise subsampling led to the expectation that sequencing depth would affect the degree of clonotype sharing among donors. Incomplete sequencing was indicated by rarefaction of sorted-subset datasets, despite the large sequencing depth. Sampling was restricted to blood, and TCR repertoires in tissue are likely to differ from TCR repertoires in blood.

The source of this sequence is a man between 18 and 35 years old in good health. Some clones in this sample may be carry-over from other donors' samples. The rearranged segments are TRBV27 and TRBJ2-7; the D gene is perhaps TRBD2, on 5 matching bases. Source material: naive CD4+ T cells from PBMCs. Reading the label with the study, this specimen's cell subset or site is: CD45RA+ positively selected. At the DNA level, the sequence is TGTGCCAGCAGTTTAGGGAGAGGTCCCTACGAGCAGTACTTC. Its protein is CASSLGRGPYEQYF.